This T cell receptor beta chain was sequenced in a study of shared clonotypes between healthy human individuals. This clone appeared many times. A split of CD4+ cells into CD45RA+ naive and CD45RA-negative memory subsets was performed. The trim removed 1 base at V and 5 bases at J, leaving 9 bases unmatched. Germline CDR1 is LGHNA and CDR2 is YNFKEQ. The CDR3 totals 16 residues. Assay runs were performed at deep level. The authors split each subset's genomic DNA evenly across several immunoSEQ plates. Profiling relied on immunoSEQ multiplex PCR, and the TCRdb table lists in-frame clones only, not all of them. Among 550,000 to 700,000 clones, 73% were seen once, and the ten largest hold around 2%.

What was sequenced was memory CD4+ T cells sorted from blood. Subset defined: CD45RA-negative fraction. The V and J genes are TRBV4-2 and TRBJ2-5; 8 bases fit TRBD2. This receptor was obtained from a woman in her twenties or thirties in good health. The CDR3 DNA sequence: TGTGCCAGCAGCCAAGCCCACAGGACGGGAGGGGAGACCCAGTACTTC. As protein: CASSQAHRTGGETQYF.